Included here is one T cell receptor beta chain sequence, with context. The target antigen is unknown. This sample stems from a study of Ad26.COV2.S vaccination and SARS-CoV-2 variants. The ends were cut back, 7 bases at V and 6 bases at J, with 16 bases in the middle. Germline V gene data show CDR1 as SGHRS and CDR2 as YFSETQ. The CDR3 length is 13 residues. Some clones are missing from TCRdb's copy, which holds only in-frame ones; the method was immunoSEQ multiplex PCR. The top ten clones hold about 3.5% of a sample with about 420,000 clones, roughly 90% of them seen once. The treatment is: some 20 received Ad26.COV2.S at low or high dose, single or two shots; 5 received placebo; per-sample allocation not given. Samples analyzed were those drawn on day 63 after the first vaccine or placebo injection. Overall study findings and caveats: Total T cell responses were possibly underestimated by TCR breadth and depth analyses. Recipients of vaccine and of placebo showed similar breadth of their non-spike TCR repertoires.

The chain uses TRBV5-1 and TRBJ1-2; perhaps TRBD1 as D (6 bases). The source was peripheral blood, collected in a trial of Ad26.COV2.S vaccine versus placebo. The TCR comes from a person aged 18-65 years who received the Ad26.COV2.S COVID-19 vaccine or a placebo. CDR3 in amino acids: CASDTGSGDGYTF. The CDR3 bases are TGCGCCAGCGACACAGGGAGTGGCGATGGCTACACCTTC.